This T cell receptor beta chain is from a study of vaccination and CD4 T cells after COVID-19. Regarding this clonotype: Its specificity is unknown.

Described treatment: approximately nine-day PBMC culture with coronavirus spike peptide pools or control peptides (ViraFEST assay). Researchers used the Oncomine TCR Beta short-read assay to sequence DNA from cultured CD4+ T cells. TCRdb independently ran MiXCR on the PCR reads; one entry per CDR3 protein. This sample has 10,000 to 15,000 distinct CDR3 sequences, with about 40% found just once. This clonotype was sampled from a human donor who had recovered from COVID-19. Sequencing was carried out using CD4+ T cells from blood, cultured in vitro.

This CDR3 reads CASSFDRAGPTEAFF. The CDR3 DNA reads TGTGCCAGTAGTTTTGACAGGGCCGGGCCCACTGAAGCTTTCTTT. The chain is built from TRBV19 and TRBJ1-1, with 7 bases identical to TRBD1. Per germline, CDR1 LNHDA and CDR2 SQIVND (reference sequence). Trimming took 5 bases from V and 4 from J; bases not matched to a gene: 10. The CDR3 totals 15 residues. Filled out from reference TRBV19 and TRBJ1-1, the complete variable domain reads DGGITQSPKYLFRKEGQNVTLSCEQNLNHDAMYWYRQDPGQGLRLIYYSQIVNDFQKGDIAEGYSVSREKKESFPLTVTSAQKNPTAFYLCASSFDRAGPTEAFFGQGTRLTVV.